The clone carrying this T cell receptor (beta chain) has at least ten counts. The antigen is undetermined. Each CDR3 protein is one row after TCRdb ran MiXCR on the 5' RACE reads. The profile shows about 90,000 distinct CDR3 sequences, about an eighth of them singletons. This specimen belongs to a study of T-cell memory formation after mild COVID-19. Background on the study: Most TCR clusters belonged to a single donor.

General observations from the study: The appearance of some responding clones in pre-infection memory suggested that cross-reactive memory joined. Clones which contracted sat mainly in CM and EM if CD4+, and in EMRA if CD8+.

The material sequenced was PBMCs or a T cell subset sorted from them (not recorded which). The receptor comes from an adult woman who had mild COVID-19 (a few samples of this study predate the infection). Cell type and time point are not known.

The CDR3 loop reads CASSSPGQGSYEQYF. The CDR3, as DNA: TGTGCCAGCAGCTCCCCGGGACAGGGATCCTACGAGCAGTACTTC. The chain couples TRBV7-9 to TRBJ2-7, with TRBD1 matching over 9 bases. With 4 bases clipped from V and 1 base from J, the junction kept 5 bases outside the gene matches. The CDR3 covers 15 residues. CDR1 SEHNR and CDR2 FQNEAQ come from the germline V gene (reference sequence).